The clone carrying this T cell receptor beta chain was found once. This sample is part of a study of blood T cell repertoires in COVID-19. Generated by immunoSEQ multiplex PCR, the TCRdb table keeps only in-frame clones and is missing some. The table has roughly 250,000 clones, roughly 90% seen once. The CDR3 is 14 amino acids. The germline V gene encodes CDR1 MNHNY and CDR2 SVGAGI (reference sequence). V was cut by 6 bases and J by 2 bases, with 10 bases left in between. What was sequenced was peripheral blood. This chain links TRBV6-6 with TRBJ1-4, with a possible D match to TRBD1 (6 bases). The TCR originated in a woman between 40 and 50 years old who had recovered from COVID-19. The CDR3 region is CASRSGVTNEKLFF. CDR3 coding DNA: TGTGCCAGCAGGTCAGGGGTGACTAATGAAAAACTGTTTTTT.